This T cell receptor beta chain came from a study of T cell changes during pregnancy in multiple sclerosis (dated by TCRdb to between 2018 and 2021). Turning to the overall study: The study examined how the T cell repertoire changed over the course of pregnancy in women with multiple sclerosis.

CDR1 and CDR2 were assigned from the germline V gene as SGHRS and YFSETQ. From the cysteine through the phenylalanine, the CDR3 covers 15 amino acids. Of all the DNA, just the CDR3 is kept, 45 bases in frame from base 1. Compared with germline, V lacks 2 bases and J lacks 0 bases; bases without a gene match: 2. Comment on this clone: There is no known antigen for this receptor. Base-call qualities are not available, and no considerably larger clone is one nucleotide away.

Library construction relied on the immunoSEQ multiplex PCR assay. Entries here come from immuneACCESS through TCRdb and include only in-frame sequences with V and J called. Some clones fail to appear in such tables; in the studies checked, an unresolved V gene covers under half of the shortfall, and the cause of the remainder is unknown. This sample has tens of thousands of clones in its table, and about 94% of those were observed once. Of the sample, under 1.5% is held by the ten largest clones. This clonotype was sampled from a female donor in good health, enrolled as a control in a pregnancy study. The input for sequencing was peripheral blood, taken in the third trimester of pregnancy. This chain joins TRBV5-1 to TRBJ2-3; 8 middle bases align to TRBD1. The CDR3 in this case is CASSLRDRSTDTQYF. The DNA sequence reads TGCGCCAGCAGCTTAAGGGACAGGAGCACAGATACGCAGTATTTT.